The next 20 T cell receptor beta chains were all read from a single sample in a study of T cell responses to AZD1222 COVID-19 vaccine (dated by TCRdb to the early 2020s). Taken with the paper, the label for time point translates to: about 28 days (+/-7) after the second vaccine dose. Receptor libraries were prepared by the immunoSEQ multiplex PCR assay. As stored in TCRdb, this immuneACCESS dataset retains in-frame rearrangements with V and J assigned. A fraction of the clones does not appear; measured against another copy, unresolved V genes explain less than half of the discrepancy, and the remainder lacks a known reason. Here the sample has under 90,000 clones; roughly 85% occur a single time. The ten largest clones take up 10% of the sample. The sequenced sample was peripheral blood, obtained 28 days after the second AZD1222 dose. The receptors come from an adult who received the AZD1222 COVID-19 vaccine.

The chain links TRBV29-1 to TRBJ2-3, with 8 bases aligning to TRBD2. CDR3 length: 14 amino acids. The V segment lost 4 bases and the J segment 3 bases; nucleotides outside the gene matches: 6. From germline, CDR1 is SQVTM and CDR2 ANQGSEA. CDR3 protein: CSVVVIAGTDTQYF. In DNA form, the CDR3 reads TGCAGCGTTGTGGTGATAGCGGGGACAGATACGCAGTATTTT.

The gene calls are TRBV2 and TRBJ1-2; D unclear. Germline lookup yields CDR1 SNHLY and CDR2 FYNNEI. V dropped 5 bases and J dropped 7 bases, with 17 bases sitting between them. The CDR3 is made up of 14 amino acids. In DNA form, the CDR3 reads TGTGCCAGCAGTTCGACATCCTTAACGGGTGGCTACACCTTC. Protein sequence: CASSSTSLTGGYTF.

V and J are TRBV5-6 and TRBJ1-3; weak D call: TRBD1 (5 bases). The CDR3 runs to 14 residues. The germline gives CDR1 SGHDT, CDR2 YYEEEE. Trimming stripped 2 bases from V and 6 bases from J, with 12 bases between. The CDR3 DNA reads as TGTGCCAGCAGCTTTGTTGGGGCCCCAAACACCATATATTTT. It translates to CASSFVGAPNTIYF.

The V and J genes are TRBV7-8 and TRBJ1-6; 9 bases map to TRBD1. With 6 bases clipped from V and 0 bases from J, the junction kept 9 bases outside the gene matches. The CDR3 is 18 amino acids. CDR1 SGHVS and CDR2 FQNEAQ come from the germline V gene. As DNA, the CDR3 is TGTGCCAGCAGAGGAACGACAGGGGGAGGCTCCTATAATTCACCCCTCCACTTT. It translates to CASRGTTGGGSYNSPLHF.

J is TRBJ2-1 and V is TRBV2, with 7 nucleotides matching TRBD1. This CDR3 spans 16 amino acids. Looked up from germline, CDR1 is SNHLY and CDR2 is FYNNEI. After removal of 5 bases from V and 8 bases from J, the junction contained 15 bases not matched to a gene. CDR3 protein: CASSPDRTGSGYEQFF. In nucleotides, the CDR3 is TGTGCCAGCAGTCCCGACCGGACAGGCTCAGGATATGAGCAGTTCTTC. The whole variable domain, filled in from reference TRBV2 and TRBJ2-1, reads EPEVTQTPSHQVTQMGQEVILRCVPISNHLYFYWYRQILGQKVEFLVSFYNNEISEKSEIFDDQFSVERPDGSNFTLKIRSTKLEDSAMYFCASSPDRTGSGYEQFFGPGTRLTVL.

This clone was counted between two and nine times. J is TRBJ2-7 and V is TRBV4-1, with 10 bases matching TRBD2. Germline V gives CDR1 MGHRA, CDR2 YSYEKL. The CDR3 consists of 20 residues. Trimming removed 0 bases from V and 0 bases from J; junction bases left unmatched: 14. Written as DNA, the CDR3 is TGCGCCAGCAGCCAAGAGACGAAGGCTAGCGGGGGCCCGAGCTCCTACGAGCAGTACTTC. This sequence encodes CASSQETKASGGPSSYEQYF.

CDR3 DNA: TGTGCCAGTAGCACACAGGGGTTTAACACTGAAGCTTTCTTT. This translates into CASSTQGFNTEAFF. The chain links TRBV19 to TRBJ1-1, with 7 positions matching TRBD1. After removal of 6 bases from V and 2 bases from J, the junction contained 6 bases not matched to a gene. CDR3 length: 14 residues. Germline loops: CDR1 LNHDA, CDR2 SQIVND (reference sequence).

The gene calls are TRBV19 and TRBJ1-5; D gene ambiguous. Trimming took 5 bases from V and 4 from J, leaving 18 bases between them. CDR3 size: 16 residues. Germline CDR1 is LNHDA and CDR2 is SQIVND (reference sequence). DNA for the CDR3: TGTGCCAGTAGTCTCCCTTCCGGCGATGGGAATCAGCCCCAGCATTTT. Amino acid sequence: CASSLPSGDGNQPQHF.

The CDR3 protein is CAFAGHYNSPLHF. As DNA, the CDR3 is TGTGCCTTTGCGGGCCACTATAATTCACCCCTCCACTTT. The genes are TRBV30 and TRBJ1-6, with D uncertain. The CDR3 runs 13 residues. V was pared by 7 bases and J by 3 bases, with 10 bases between. The germline V gene has CDR1 GTSNPN and CDR2 SVGIG (reference sequence).

The chain uses TRBV7-9 and TRBJ1-5; no reliable D call. The germline gives CDR1 SEHNR, CDR2 FQNEAQ (reference sequence). The CDR3 totals 12 residues. V lost 3 bases, J lost 5 bases, and 5 bases lay in between. CDR3 sequence (DNA): TGTGCCAGCAGCTTGAGGGATCAGCCCCAGCATTTT. Its translation: CASSLRDQPQHF.

This clone was detected only once. The chain uses TRBV11-3 and TRBJ1-2; D may be TRBD1 (5 bases). V was cut by 11 bases and J by 7 bases, with 11 bases left in between. CDR1 and CDR2 from the germline V gene are SGHNT and YENEEA. This CDR3 contains 10 residues. The CDR3 sequence: CAPPGPGYTF. The CDR3 region has the DNA TGTGCCCCCCCAGGGCCTGGCTACACCTTC.

The genes are TRBV19 and TRBJ2-1; D unclear. This CDR3 spans 17 amino acids. Trimming took off 7 bases at V and 0 bases at J, with 19 bases between the two ends. From germline, CDR1 is LNHDA and CDR2 SQIVND (reference sequence). The CDR3 coding sequence is TGTGCCAGTAAGCTAGGGTCGACGGTAAACTCCTACAATGAGCAGTTCTTC. It is translated as CASKLGSTVNSYNEQFF.

The CDR3 region is CASSPGFNYNEQFF. The DNA of the CDR3 is TGTGCCAGCAGTCCAGGGTTTAACTACAATGAGCAGTTCTTC. The rearrangement links TRBV6-5 to TRBJ2-1, with D perhaps matching TRBD1 (5 bases). The CDR3 totals 14 residues. Trimming removed 5 bases at V and 3 bases at J, with 11 bases between. Germline CDR1 and CDR2: MNHEY and SVGAGI.

This clone has ten or more counts. This chain connects TRBV12-3 or TRBV12-4 to TRBJ1-2; the D is unclear. The CDR3 spans 12 residues. V lost 3 bases and J lost 6, with 8 bases in between. The CDR3 loop reads CASSFGRHGYTF. The DNA of the CDR3 is TGTGCCAGCAGTTTTGGACGGCATGGCTACACCTTC.

CDR3 amino acids: CASSFIETGVHEQYF. As DNA, the CDR3 is TGCGCCAGCAGCTTCATCGAGACAGGGGTCCACGAGCAGTACTTC. This chain joins TRBV5-1 and TRBJ2-7; 8 positions agree with TRBD1. The J segment lost 5 bases and the V segment lost 2 bases, leaving 9 bases of the junction unmatched. This CDR3 is 15 amino acids long. CDR1 SGHRS and CDR2 YFSETQ come from the germline V gene.

The V gene is TRBV3-1 (or the pseudogene TRBV3-2), the J gene TRBJ2-1; no definite D call. The CDR3 extends over 14 amino acids. The ends were cut back, 0 bases at V and 5 bases at J, with 8 bases in the middle. From germline, CDR1 is LGHDT and CDR2 YNNKEL (reference sequence). The CDR3 reads CASSQDNRNNEQFF. CDR3 nucleotides: TGTGCCAGCAGCCAAGACAACAGAAACAATGAGCAGTTCTTC.

The chain couples TRBV11-2 to TRBJ2-1; 8 bases map to TRBD2. This CDR3 spans 16 amino acids. Germline loops: CDR1 SGHAT, CDR2 FQNNGV. After removal of 4 bases from V and 3 bases from J, the junction contained 8 bases not matched to a gene. As DNA, the CDR3 is TGTGCCAGCAGCTACGCCGGGGGGGCTCTCTACAATGAGCAGTTCTTC. Translation gives CASSYAGGALYNEQFF.

The gene calls are TRBV5-5 and TRBJ1-2, with D unresolved. The CDR3 runs to 13 residues. V was clipped by 3 bases and J by 4 bases, with 10 bases between them. Germline loops: CDR1 SGHKS, CDR2 YYEKEE (reference sequence). CDR3 protein: CASSSVPVYGYTF. The CDR3 DNA reads as TGTGCCAGCAGCTCTGTTCCGGTCTATGGCTACACCTTC. Drawing the rest from reference TRBV5-5 and TRBJ1-2, the complete variable domain is DAGVTQSPTHLIKTRGQQVTLRCSPISGHKSVSWYQQVLGQGPQFIFQYYEKEERGRGNFPDRFSARQFPNYSSELNVNALLLGDSALYLCASSSVPVYGYTFGSGTRLTVV.

The chain combines TRBV4-2 with TRBJ1-4; D is possibly TRBD1 (6 bases). The CDR3 has 13 residues. CDR1 is LGHNA and CDR2 is YNFKEQ in the germline V gene. V lost 1 base and J 8 bases, leaving 8 bases between the germline ends. The CDR3 here is CASSQVGGEKLFF. For the CDR3, the DNA is TGTGCCAGCAGCCAAGTTGGGGGCGAAAAACTGTTTTTT.

The gene calls are TRBV14 and TRBJ2-5, with D perhaps being TRBD1 or TRBD2 (6 bases each). V gave up 0 bases and J gave up 5 bases, with 16 bases separating them. Germline assignment: CDR1 SGHDN and CDR2 FVKESK. This CDR3 contains 16 residues. Here the CDR3 reads CASSQDPGGAWETQYF. In nucleotides, the CDR3 is TGTGCCAGCAGCCAAGATCCCGGGGGCGCTTGGGAGACCCAGTACTTC.